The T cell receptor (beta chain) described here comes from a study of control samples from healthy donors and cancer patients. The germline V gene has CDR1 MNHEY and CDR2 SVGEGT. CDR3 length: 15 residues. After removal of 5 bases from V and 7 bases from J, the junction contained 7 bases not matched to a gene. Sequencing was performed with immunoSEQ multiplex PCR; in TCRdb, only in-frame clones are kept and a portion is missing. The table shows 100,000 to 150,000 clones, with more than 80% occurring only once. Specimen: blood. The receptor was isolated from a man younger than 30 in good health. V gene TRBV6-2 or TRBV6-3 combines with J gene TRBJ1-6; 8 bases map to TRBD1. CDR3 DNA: TGTGCCAGCAGTCCCCGGACAGGGAGGAATTCACCCCTCCACTTT. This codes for CASSPRTGRNSPLHF.